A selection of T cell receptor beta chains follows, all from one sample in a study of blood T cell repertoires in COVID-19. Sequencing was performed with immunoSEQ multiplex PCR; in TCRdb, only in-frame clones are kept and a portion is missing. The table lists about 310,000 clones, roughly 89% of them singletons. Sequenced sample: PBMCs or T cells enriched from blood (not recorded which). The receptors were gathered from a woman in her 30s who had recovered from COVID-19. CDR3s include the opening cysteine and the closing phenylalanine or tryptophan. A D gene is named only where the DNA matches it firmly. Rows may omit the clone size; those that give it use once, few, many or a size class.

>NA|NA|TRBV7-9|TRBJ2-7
TGTGCCAGCAGCTTAGTCGCTAGCCCGCGACAGCAGTACTTC
CASSLVASPRQQYF
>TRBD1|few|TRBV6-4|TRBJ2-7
TGTGCCCGGTTAAACCGGGACAGGGGGCACTACGAGCAGTACTTC
CARLNRDRGHYEQYF
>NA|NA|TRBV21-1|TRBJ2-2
TGTGCCAGCAGCTCAAAACAGGGGGAGACCGGGGAGCTGTTTTTT
CASSSKQGETGELFF
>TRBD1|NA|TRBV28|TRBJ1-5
TGTGCCAGCAGTTTGATCGGACAGGCGCCCAATCAGCCCCAGCATTTT
CASSLIGQAPNQPQHF
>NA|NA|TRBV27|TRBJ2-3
TGTGCCAGCAGGGTAAACCCGGGAGCCGAGAGCACAGATACGCAGTATTTT
CASRVNPGAESTDTQYF
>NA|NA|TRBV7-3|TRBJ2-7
TGTGCCAGCAGCGCTACAGGGAGCTCCTACGAGCAGTACTTC
CASSATGSSYEQYF
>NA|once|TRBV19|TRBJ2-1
TGTGCCAGTAGTATTGGGCAAGACTCCTACAATGAGCAGTTCTTC
CASSIGQDSYNEQFF
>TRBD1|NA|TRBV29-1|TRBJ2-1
TGCAGCGTTGTGAGCAGGGGGATATACAATGAGCAGTTCTTC
CSVVSRGIYNEQFF
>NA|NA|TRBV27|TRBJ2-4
TGTGCCAGCAGTTTACGCCAGGGAAAGTCCAAAAACATTCAGTACTTC
CASSLRQGKSKNIQYF
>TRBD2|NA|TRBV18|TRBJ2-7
TGTGCCAGCGCAAGAACAATGAAAGCGGGAGCCGGCGAGCAGTACTTC
CASARTMKAGAGEQYF